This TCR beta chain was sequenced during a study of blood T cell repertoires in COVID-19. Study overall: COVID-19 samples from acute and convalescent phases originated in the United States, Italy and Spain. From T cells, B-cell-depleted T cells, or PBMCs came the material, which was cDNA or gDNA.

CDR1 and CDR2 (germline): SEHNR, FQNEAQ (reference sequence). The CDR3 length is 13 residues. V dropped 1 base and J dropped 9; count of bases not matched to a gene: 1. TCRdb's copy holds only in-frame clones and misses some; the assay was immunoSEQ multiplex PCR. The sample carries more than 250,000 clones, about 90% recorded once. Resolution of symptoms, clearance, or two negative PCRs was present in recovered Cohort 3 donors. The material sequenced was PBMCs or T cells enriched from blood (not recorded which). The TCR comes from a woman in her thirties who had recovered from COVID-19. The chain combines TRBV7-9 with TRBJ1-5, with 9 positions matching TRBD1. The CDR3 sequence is CASSLGTGAPQHF. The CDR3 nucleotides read TGTGCCAGCAGCTTAGGGACAGGGGCGCCCCAGCATTTT.